The entry below gives a single T cell receptor beta chain sequence along with its context. Its target is unknown. The sample originates from a study of OX40 agonist ivuxolimab in advanced cancers. Study-wide results and limits: Among expanded peripheral T cells, antigen specificity went undetermined. Compared with others, partial responders at 0.1-3.0 mg/kg displayed clonal expansion among the lowest. Both CD4+ and CD8+ T cell populations in blood had undergone clonal expansion by week 6 at 0.1 to 3.0 mg/kg.

TCRdb keeps only in-frame clones here, not all; method: immunoSEQ multiplex PCR. The sample records about 20,000 clones, about 90% being singletons. The CDR3 has 16 residues. Per germline, CDR1 SEHNR and CDR2 FQNEAQ (reference sequence). The ends lost 1 base at V and 3 bases at J; junction bases unmatched: 3. This chain connects TRBV7-9 to TRBJ2-1; TRBD1 agrees at 10 bases. The sequencing used CD4+ or CD8+ T cells sorted from blood, collected in a trial of the OX40 agonist ivuxolimab. This TCR was recovered from an adult with an advanced solid tumor such as melanoma, head and neck, liver or kidney cancer. Here the CDR3 reads CASSLGTGGSYNEQFF. For the CDR3, the DNA is TGTGCCAGCAGCTTAGGGACAGGGGGTAGCTACAATGAGCAGTTCTTC.